Given below is one T cell receptor beta chain in context. Its antigen is still unknown. The data originate from a study of cytomegalovirus exposure and HLA in healthy donors. The V gene's germline CDR1 is SGHDN and CDR2 FVKESK. The ends were cut back, 3 bases at V and 6 bases at J, with 12 bases in the middle. There are 13 residues in the CDR3. Points from the study as a whole: Reportedly, fewer N-insertions than the roughly 700-donor mean appeared in an Asian-associated ancestry cluster in a later analysis. Later on, an analysis showed TCR association rates differing by HLA locus, with DRB1 the most and HLA-C the fewest.

PCR employed 60 Vbeta and 13 Jbeta primers. Produced via immunoSEQ multiplex PCR; TCRdb's table is partial and in-frame only. The sample totals 85,000 or so clones. The origin of this receptor is a woman in her twenties or thirties in good health and CMV-seronegative. The source material was PBMCs. This rearrangement joins TRBV14 to TRBJ2-7, with D perhaps matching TRBD1 (5 bases). In nucleotides, the CDR3 is TGTGCCAGCAGCCAGTTCCAGGGTGGCGAGCAGTACTTC. Its protein product is CASSQFQGGEQYF. The whole variable domain, remainder taken from reference TRBV14 and TRBJ2-7, is EAGVTQFPSHSVIEKGQTVTLRCDPISGHDNLYWYRRVMGKEIKFLLHFVKESKQDESGMPNNRFLAERTGGTYSTLKVQPAELEDSGVYFCASSQFQGGEQYFGPGTRLTVT.